This T cell receptor (beta chain) was retrieved from a study of T-cell reconstitution after alpha-beta-depleted transplantation in children. This CDR3 is built from 16 residues. V lost 3 bases to trimming and J lost 6 bases, with 20 bases between them. Germline CDR1 SGHTA, CDR2 FQGNSA. Points from the study as a whole: Several hundred expanded graft clones reportedly gave rise to the alpha-beta T cells present about two months after transplant. Hyperexpanded clones declined; after one year, newly produced T cells mostly supplied diversity.

Library preparation (for TCRbeta) was performed with unique molecular identifiers. TCRdb re-called the PCR reads through MiXCR, storing one row per CDR3 protein. The sample includes 130,000 to 150,000 distinct CDR3 sequences, roughly 8.8% of them seen just once. This clonotype was seen only a few times. As yet, its antigen is unknown. The chain couples TRBV7-2 to TRBJ1-1, with D perhaps TRBD1 (6 bases). This sample comprised PBMCs, mostly from graft donor cells, obtained 180 days after TCRalphabeta/CD19-depleted stem cell transplant. This sequence originates from a female patient between 2 and 15 years old who had a stem cell transplant for congenital amegakaryocytic thrombocytopenia, so the T cells may come from the graft donor. The CDR3 region has the DNA TGTGCCAGCAGCTTCCACCGGGGGTCGGGGGGCGCTGAAGCTTTCTTT. This gives the protein CASSFHRGSGGAEAFF.